This is a list of T cell receptor beta chains from one sample in a study of T cells in Graves' hyperthyroidism and ophthalmopathy. TCRdb re-derived calls from the multiplex PCR reads in MiXCR, one entry per CDR3 protein. In the table there are about 700,000 distinct CDR3 sequences, approximately 15% of which are singletons. Sequencing used blood. These receptors were collected from a woman between 18 and 29 years old with Graves' hyperthyroidism. The CDR3 runs from the conserved cysteine through the conserved F or W. Each record gives: clone size, D gene, J gene, V gene, CDR3 DNA, CDR3 protein. D genes are given only for firm matches. Only part of the rows carry a size: once, few, many, or a class if the clone is expanded.

abundance: many
d_gene: TRBD2
j_gene: TRBJ2-3
v_gene: TRBV7-9
CDR3nt: TGTGCCAGCAGCTCGGGACTAGCGGGATCGCATACGCAGTATTTT
CDR3aa: CASSSGLAGSHTQYF

abundance: many
d_gene: .
j_gene: TRBJ2-1
v_gene: TRBV20-1
CDR3nt: TGCAGTGCTAGTCAGGGACCCTACAATGAGCAGTTCTTC
CDR3aa: CSASQGPYNEQFF

abundance: many
d_gene: .
j_gene: TRBJ2-2
v_gene: TRBV5-5
CDR3nt: TGTGCCAGCAGCTTGCCCCGGTCGACCGGGGAGCTGTTTTTT
CDR3aa: CASSLPRSTGELFF

abundance: .
d_gene: TRBD2
j_gene: TRBJ2-3
v_gene: TRBV5-1
CDR3nt: TGCGCCAGCAGCACTTATCGCACTAGCGGACCACGCACAGATACGCAGTATTTT
CDR3aa: CASSTYRTSGPRTDTQYF

abundance: .
d_gene: TRBD1
j_gene: TRBJ2-2
v_gene: TRBV20-1
CDR3nt: TGCAGTGCTGGACAGGGCTACACCGGGGAGCTGTTTTTT
CDR3aa: CSAGQGYTGELFF

abundance: .
d_gene: .
j_gene: TRBJ1-2
v_gene: TRBV3-1
CDR3nt: TGTGCCAGCAGCCAAGAGGTCGGTAGCGGCGGCTACACCTTC
CDR3aa: CASSQEVGSGGYTF

abundance: .
d_gene: .
j_gene: TRBJ2-7
v_gene: TRBV30
CDR3nt: TGTGCCTGGGGAACCGGGGGAGTTAGGACCTACGAGCAGTACTTC
CDR3aa: CAWGTGGVRTYEQYF

abundance: many
d_gene: .
j_gene: TRBJ2-1
v_gene: TRBV11-2
CDR3nt: TGTGCCAGCAGCCAACTAGGTTTTGTCGAGCAGTTCTTC
CDR3aa: CASSQLGFVEQFF

abundance: .
d_gene: .
j_gene: TRBJ2-7
v_gene: TRBV20-1
CDR3nt: TGCAGTGCCGTTGACCATTTGAGTACCTACGAGCAGTACTTC
CDR3aa: CSAVDHLSTYEQYF

abundance: few
d_gene: TRBD2
j_gene: TRBJ2-7
v_gene: TRBV19
CDR3nt: TGTGCCAGTAGTCTAGCGGGAGTTCTCCGCGAGCAGTACTTC
CDR3aa: CASSLAGVLREQYF

abundance: .
d_gene: .
j_gene: TRBJ1-3
v_gene: TRBV11-2
CDR3nt: TGTGCCAGCAGCTTAGAGGGGGGCACGGACACCATATATTTT
CDR3aa: CASSLEGGTDTIYF

abundance: .
d_gene: .
j_gene: TRBJ2-3
v_gene: TRBV6-2/TRBV6-3
CDR3nt: TGTGCCAGCAGTTACTCGAATCTAGATACGCAGTATTTT
CDR3aa: CASSYSNLDTQYF

abundance: few
d_gene: TRBD1
j_gene: TRBJ2-2
v_gene: TRBV24-1
CDR3nt: TGTGCCACCAGGGGGACAGGGGGCAGCGGGGAGCTGTTTTTT
CDR3aa: CATRGTGGSGELFF

abundance: many
d_gene: .
j_gene: TRBJ2-5
v_gene: TRBV7-2
CDR3nt: TGTGCCAGCAGCTCGGGGCGGGGTAGCGCGGAGGAGACCCAGTACTTC
CDR3aa: CASSSGRGSAEETQYF

abundance: .
d_gene: .
j_gene: TRBJ1-1
v_gene: TRBV20-1
CDR3nt: TGCAGTGCTAGAAGGACTGCCACTGAAGCTTTCTTT
CDR3aa: CSARRTATEAFF

abundance: .
d_gene: .
j_gene: TRBJ2-6
v_gene: TRBV7-9
CDR3nt: TGTGCCAGCAGCTTAACCAAGAGACAGGCCATTAGGACCTCTGGGGCCAACGTCCTGACTTTC
CDR3aa: CASSLTKRQAIRTSGANVLTF

abundance: many
d_gene: TRBD2
j_gene: TRBJ2-3
v_gene: TRBV7-9
CDR3nt: TGTGCTCAAGAGGGACTAGCGGGCCCAGATACGCAGTATTTT
CDR3aa: CAQEGLAGPDTQYF

abundance: .
d_gene: .
j_gene: TRBJ2-5
v_gene: TRBV10-3
CDR3nt: TGTGCCATCAGTGTACGGGAAGAGACCCAGTACTTC
CDR3aa: CAISVREETQYF

abundance: many
d_gene: TRBD1
j_gene: TRBJ1-2
v_gene: TRBV6-1
CDR3nt: TGTGCCAGCAGTCGTCCCGGGACAGGGTCCCCCTATGGCTACACCTTC
CDR3aa: CASSRPGTGSPYGYTF

abundance: many
d_gene: .
j_gene: TRBJ2-7
v_gene: TRBV3-1
CDR3nt: TGTGCCAGCAGCCAAGTGACTGACGAGCAGTACTTC
CDR3aa: CASSQVTDEQYF

abundance: .
d_gene: .
j_gene: TRBJ2-1
v_gene: TRBV18
CDR3nt: TGTGCCAGCTCGCAAGGACAGAGTTTGATCCCAAAACCTTACAATGAGCAGTTCTTC
CDR3aa: CASSQGQSLIPKPYNEQFF

abundance: many
d_gene: .
j_gene: TRBJ2-7
v_gene: TRBV27
CDR3nt: TGTGCCAGCAGTTTATCGGGAGGACGGGACTACGAGCAGTACTTC
CDR3aa: CASSLSGGRDYEQYF

abundance: many
d_gene: TRBD2
j_gene: TRBJ2-1
v_gene: TRBV20-1
CDR3nt: TGCAGTGCTACAGGACTAGCGGGAGGACATGAGCAGTTCTTC
CDR3aa: CSATGLAGGHEQFF

abundance: many
d_gene: .
j_gene: TRBJ1-2
v_gene: TRBV2
CDR3nt: TGTGCCAGCACCCATGAGGTGGTTCACTATGGCTACACCTTC
CDR3aa: CASTHEVVHYGYTF

abundance: many
d_gene: .
j_gene: TRBJ2-5
v_gene: TRBV7-2
CDR3nt: TGTGCCAGCAGCTTAGCTTCTAGCGACCCACAAGAGACCCAGTACTTC
CDR3aa: CASSLASSDPQETQYF

abundance: .
d_gene: .
j_gene: TRBJ2-2
v_gene: TRBV7-9
CDR3nt: TGTGCCAGCAGCGGAGGGGGACCCCTCTATCGCCACGGGGAGCTGTTTTTT
CDR3aa: CASSGGGPLYRHGELFF

abundance: many
d_gene: .
j_gene: TRBJ2-5
v_gene: TRBV7-9
CDR3nt: TGTGCCAGCAGCTTAGCAGGGTTGGAAGAGACCCAGTACTTC
CDR3aa: CASSLAGLEETQYF